Following are 12 T cell receptor beta chains from one sample sequenced in a study of spatial heterogeneity in lung cancer. TCRdb processed the 5' RACE reads anew with MiXCR; each CDR3 protein has one entry. This sample has 15,000 to 20,000 distinct CDR3 sequences, with 6.3% found just once. As to time point: blood at routine non-recurrence follow-up after resection. The source material was PBMCs, sampled at follow-up. The receptors shown here come from a male donor with early-stage non-small cell lung cancer.

Many counts were recorded for this clonotype. The chain carries TRBV28 and TRBJ1-1; no definite D call. Trimming shortened V by 1 base and J by 6 bases, and 12 bases separated the two germline ends. The CDR3 spans 14 residues. The germline gives CDR1 MDHEN, CDR2 SYDVKM. The CDR3 loop is CASSLFSGLAEAFF. The CDR3 bases are TGTGCCAGCAGTTTATTTTCGGGGTTGGCTGAAGCTTTCTTT.

This clonotype was recorded many times. The chain employs TRBV12-3 or TRBV12-4 and TRBJ1-5; no clear D. There are 14 residues in the CDR3. With 0 bases removed from V and 3 bases from J, the gap between germline ends came to 6 bases. The CDR3 DNA reads as TGTGCCAGCAGTTTAGCAGGGTACAATCAGCCCCAGCATTTT. Amino acid sequence: CASSLAGYNQPQHF.

This clonotype has at least ten counts. This chain joins TRBV12-3 or TRBV12-4 and TRBJ2-7; D may be TRBD1 (6 bases). Trimming took off 5 bases at V and 6 bases at J, with 11 bases between the two ends. The CDR3 sequence is 12 residues long. The CDR3 DNA reads as TGTGCCAGCAGTCTACAGGGAAGCGAGCAGTACTTC. Residues: CASSLQGSEQYF.

This clonotype appeared many times. The chain is built from TRBV2 and TRBJ1-1, with D unresolved. V was shortened by 6 bases and J by 10 bases, with 27 bases between the two germline ends. Germline V gene data show CDR1 as SNHLY and CDR2 as FYNNEI. This CDR3 is built from 16 residues. In nucleotides, the CDR3 is TGTGCCAGCAGCCCTAGGGCGGGATCCGGCCTAGTGGGAGCTTTCTTT. As protein: CASSPRAGSGLVGAFF.

This clonotype came up a few times. The CDR3: CASSQDPRGYTGELFF. The CDR3 region has the DNA TGTGCCAGCAGCCAAGATCCCAGGGGATACACCGGGGAGCTGTTTTTT. The chain is built from TRBV3-2 and TRBJ2-2; the table's D call of TRBD1 was not tested on the DNA. TRBV3-2 is flagged as a pseudogene. The CDR3 extends over 16 amino acids.

The chain is built from TRBV4-1 and TRBJ2-7, with D uncertain. V lost 0 bases, J lost 6 bases, and 12 bases lay in between. Germline lookup yields CDR1 MGHRA and CDR2 YSYEKL. The CDR3 loop spans 14 amino acids. The CDR3 reads CASSQDEFVGEQYV. The CDR3 DNA sequence: TGCGCCAGCAGCCAAGATGAATTCGTCGGCGAGCAGTACGTC.

This clonotype was observed at least ten times. J is TRBJ2-7 and V is TRBV28, with 9 bases that match TRBD1. The trim removed 10 bases at V and 6 bases at J, leaving 7 bases unmatched. CDR1 is MDHEN and CDR2 is SYDVKM in the germline V gene. This CDR3 contains 12 residues. This CDR3 is CATGTGSTEQYF. In nucleotides, the CDR3 is TGTGCCACAGGGACAGGGTCTACCGAGCAGTACTTC. The full variable domain, rest sourced from reference TRBV28 and TRBJ2-7, is DVKVTQSSRYLVKRTGEKVFLECVQDMDHENMFWYRQDPGLGLRLIYFSYDVKMKEKGDIPEGYSVSREKKERFSLILESASTNQTSMYLCATGTGSTEQYFGPGTRLTVT.

In this sample, this clonotype turned up many times. This chain connects TRBV6-1 to TRBJ1-1, with TRBD1 matching over 7 bases. The CDR3 loop spans 14 amino acids. Germline V gives CDR1 MNHNS, CDR2 SASEGT. J gave up 3 bases and V 3 bases, and 4 bases lay outside the gene matches. CDR3 coding DNA: TGTGCCAGCAGTGAGGGCAGGGGGGACACTGAAGCTTTCTTT. This translates into CASSEGRGDTEAFF.

This clonotype was picked up many times. The chain couples TRBV7-2 to TRBJ1-5; 9 nucleotides agree with TRBD1. This CDR3 has 15 amino acids. V lost 5 bases, J lost 0 bases, and 2 bases stayed unmatched. Germline V gene lookup returns CDR1 SGHTA and CDR2 FQGNSA. The CDR3 loop reads CASSAGQGSNQPQHF. The CDR3 nucleotides are TGTGCCAGCAGCGCGGGACAGGGTAGCAATCAGCCCCAGCATTTT.

The V call is TRBV6-2 or TRBV6-3, the J call TRBJ2-5; possibly TRBD2 for D (6 bases). The V gene lost 5 bases and the J gene lost 2 bases, with 15 bases spanning the gap. CDR3 length: 15 residues. Germline lookup yields CDR1 MNHEY and CDR2 SVGEGT. The DNA of the CDR3 is TGTGCCAGCAGTCAGGGACTCACCCAACAAGAGACCCAGTACTTC. Its translation: CASSQGLTQQETQYF.

As concerns this clonotype: This may be a read error: a much more frequent sequence differs by one nucleotide. V is TRBV16 and J is TRBJ1-5; weak D call: TRBD1 (5 bases). The CDR3 spans 14 residues. From germline, CDR1 is KGHSY and CDR2 FQNENV. V was clipped by 5 bases and J by 9 bases, with 17 bases between them. CDR3 DNA: TGTGCCAGCAGCGGCATTGGGGGTGATCGGCCCCAGCATTTT. It is translated as CASSGIGGDRPQHF.

This clonotype was seen repeatedly, ten times or more. The chain is built from TRBV6-2 or TRBV6-3 and TRBJ2-1, with D possibly matching TRBD2 (6 bases). This CDR3 has 17 amino acids. Per the germline V gene, CDR1 is MNHEY and CDR2 is SVGEGT. Trimming pared 2 bases from V and 4 bases from J, leaving 18 bases between. The CDR3 sequence is CASSYPFTSRRYNEQFF. CDR3 nucleotide sequence: TGTGCCAGCAGTTACCCGTTTACTAGCAGGCGTTACAATGAGCAGTTCTTC.